This is a list of T cell receptor beta chains from one sample in a study of regulatory T cells in long-lasting Graves disease. TCRdb used MiXCR to reprocess the multiplex PCR reads, holding one entry per CDR3 protein. The data show 500,000 to 700,000 distinct CDR3 sequences, around 30% seen once. The specimen was peripheral blood mononuclear cells (PBMCs), collected when the disease was refractory, from a patient treated with antithyroid drugs. The receptors stem from a female donor with Graves disease. Each CDR3 is given with its conserved first and last residue. The order of the fields is D gene, clone size, J gene, V gene, CDR3 DNA, CDR3 protein. D genes are given only for firm matches. Some rows mark clone size as missing; the rest say once, few, many or name a class of expanded clone.

d_gene: -
abundance: many
j_gene: TRBJ1-5
v_gene: TRBV28
CDR3nt: TGTGCCAGCAGTCCCATTAGCAATCAGCCCCAGCATTTT
CDR3aa: CASSPISNQPQHF

d_gene: -
abundance: -
j_gene: TRBJ2-7
v_gene: TRBV27
CDR3nt: TGTGCCAGCAGTGACGGGACGTCCCACGAGCAGTACTTC
CDR3aa: CASSDGTSHEQYF

d_gene: TRBD1
abundance: -
j_gene: TRBJ2-7
v_gene: TRBV6-1
CDR3nt: TGTGCCAGCAGTGAAACTGGGACAGATAACGCCTACGAGCAGTACTTC
CDR3aa: CASSETGTDNAYEQYF

d_gene: -
abundance: -
j_gene: TRBJ2-2
v_gene: TRBV2
CDR3nt: TGTGCCAGCAGTGAAGGTGTGACTTACACCGGGGAGCTGTTTTTT
CDR3aa: CASSEGVTYTGELFF

d_gene: TRBD2
abundance: -
j_gene: TRBJ2-7
v_gene: TRBV11-2
CDR3nt: TGTGCCAGCAGCTTAGTTGGGCGGGAGACCGAGCAGTACTTC
CDR3aa: CASSLVGRETEQYF

d_gene: -
abundance: -
j_gene: TRBJ1-5
v_gene: TRBV6-5
CDR3nt: TGTGCCAGCAGTTACTCCCAGGGGCCACCCAATCAGCCCCAGCATTTT
CDR3aa: CASSYSQGPPNQPQHF

d_gene: -
abundance: few
j_gene: TRBJ1-5
v_gene: TRBV11-2
CDR3nt: TGTGCCAGCAGCACAGGGTGGGATCAGCCCCAGCATTTT
CDR3aa: CASSTGWDQPQHF

d_gene: TRBD1
abundance: -
j_gene: TRBJ1-1
v_gene: TRBV3-1
CDR3nt: TGTGCCAGCAGCCTACAGGGGCGCGTCCCTTTGAACACTGAAGCTTTCTTT
CDR3aa: CASSLQGRVPLNTEAFF

d_gene: -
abundance: once
j_gene: TRBJ1-4
v_gene: TRBV27
CDR3nt: TGTGCCAGCAGTTTGCGACAGGCGGCTAATGAAAAACTGTTTTTT
CDR3aa: CASSLRQAANEKLFF

d_gene: -
abundance: few
j_gene: TRBJ1-4
v_gene: TRBV6-1
CDR3nt: TGTGCCAGCAAGGGACGGGAAAAACTGTTTTTT
CDR3aa: CASKGREKLFF

d_gene: -
abundance: -
j_gene: TRBJ1-1
v_gene: TRBV29-1
CDR3nt: TGCAGCGTTGCCGAAACGAACACTGAAGCTTTCTTT
CDR3aa: CSVAETNTEAFF

d_gene: -
abundance: many
j_gene: TRBJ2-5
v_gene: TRBV10-3
CDR3nt: TGTGCCGGAGGGACATTGGAGACCCAGTACTTC
CDR3aa: CAGGTLETQYF

d_gene: -
abundance: few
j_gene: TRBJ2-7
v_gene: TRBV6-1
CDR3nt: TGTGCCAGCAGCTGGTCCTCCGTTCCCTCCTACGAGCAGTACTTC
CDR3aa: CASSWSSVPSYEQYF

d_gene: -
abundance: few
j_gene: TRBJ1-2
v_gene: TRBV25-1
CDR3nt: TGTGCCAGCAGGAAGGACGGAGCTAACTATGGCTACACCTTC
CDR3aa: CASRKDGANYGYTF

d_gene: TRBD1
abundance: -
j_gene: TRBJ1-5
v_gene: TRBV6-1
CDR3nt: TGTGCCAGCTTCTCGGACAGGGGTGGCAATCAGCCCCAGCATTTT
CDR3aa: CASFSDRGGNQPQHF

d_gene: TRBD1
abundance: -
j_gene: TRBJ1-4
v_gene: TRBV15
CDR3nt: TGTGCCACCAGCGGAGGACAGGGGGCAGGAACTAATGAAAAACTGTTTTTT
CDR3aa: CATSGGQGAGTNEKLFF